This T cell receptor beta chain comes out of a study of cytomegalovirus exposure and HLA in healthy donors. On the study more broadly: The 95 to 150 validation repertoires used a platform that matched the one used for the roughly 650 first-cohort repertoires, as a later analysis reported. Findings and caveats of the study: Researchers counted roughly 150 TCR beta chains as cytomegalovirus-associated. That first-cohort TCR clusters tended to co-occur in the roughly 120 validation repertoires was found in a later analysis.

Germline CDR1 is MNHNS and CDR2 is SASEGT. Trimming took 4 bases from V and 5 from J; bases not matched to a gene: 12. This CDR3 is built from 16 residues. The assay was immunoSEQ multiplex PCR, and TCRdb's table has in-frame clones only and misses some. The data contain 200,000 or so clones, around 88% of them singletons. Regarding this clone: Its antigen is undetermined.

The receptor was isolated from a woman in her late teens or twenties in good health and CMV-seronegative. The chain links TRBV6-1 to TRBJ2-7, with 9 bases fitting TRBD1. The specimen sequenced was PBMCs. As DNA, the CDR3 is TGTGCCAGCAGTGTCATCCCGGGACAGGGATCGGACGAGCAGTACTTC. Its translation: CASSVIPGQGSDEQYF.